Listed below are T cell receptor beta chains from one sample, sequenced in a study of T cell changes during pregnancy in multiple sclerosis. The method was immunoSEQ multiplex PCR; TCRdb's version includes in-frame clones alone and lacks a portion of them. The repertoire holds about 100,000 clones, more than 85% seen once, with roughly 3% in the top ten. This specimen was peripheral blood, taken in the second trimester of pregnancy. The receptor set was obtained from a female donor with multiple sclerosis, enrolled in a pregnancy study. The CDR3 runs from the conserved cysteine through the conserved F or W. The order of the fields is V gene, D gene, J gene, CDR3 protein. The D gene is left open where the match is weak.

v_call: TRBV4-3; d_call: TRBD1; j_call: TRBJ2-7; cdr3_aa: CASSQDRGSSYEQYF
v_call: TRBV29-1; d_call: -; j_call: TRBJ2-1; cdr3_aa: CSVPHGVEQFF
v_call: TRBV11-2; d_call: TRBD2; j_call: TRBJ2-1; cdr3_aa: CASSLRPAGTFNEQFF
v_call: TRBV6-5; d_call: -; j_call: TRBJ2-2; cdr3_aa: CASRQGRFGELFF
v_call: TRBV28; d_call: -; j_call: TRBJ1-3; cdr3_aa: CASKGPLNTIYF
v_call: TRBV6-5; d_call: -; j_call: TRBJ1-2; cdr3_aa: CASLQTRGSTYGYTF
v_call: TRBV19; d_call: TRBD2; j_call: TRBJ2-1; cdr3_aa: CASSSPGLAGEDEQFF
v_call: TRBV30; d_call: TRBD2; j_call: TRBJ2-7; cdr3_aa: CAWDPSGRVSYEQYF
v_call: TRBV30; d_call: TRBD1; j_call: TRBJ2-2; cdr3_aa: CAWAGGWTGELFF
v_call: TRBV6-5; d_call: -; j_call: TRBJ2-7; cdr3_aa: CASSYSNLARTYEQYF
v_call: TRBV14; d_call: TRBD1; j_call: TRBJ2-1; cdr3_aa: CASSQARPGQGVGHEQFF
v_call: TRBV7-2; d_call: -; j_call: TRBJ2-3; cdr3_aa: CASSLTEISTDTQYF
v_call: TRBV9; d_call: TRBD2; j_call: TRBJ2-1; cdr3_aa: CASSVGTSGTGALAGGQFF
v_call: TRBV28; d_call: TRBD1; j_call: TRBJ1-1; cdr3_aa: CASTIRDRAIEAFF
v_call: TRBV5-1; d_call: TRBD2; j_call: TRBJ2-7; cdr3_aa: CASSSRAGGLYEQYF
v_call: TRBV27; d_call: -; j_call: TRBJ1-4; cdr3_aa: CASSPDLTGAANEKLFF
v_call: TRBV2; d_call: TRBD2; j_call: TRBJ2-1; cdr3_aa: CASRNPLAPSSYNEQFF
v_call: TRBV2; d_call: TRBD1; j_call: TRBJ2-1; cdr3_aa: CASSDRPGTGGGMYEQFF
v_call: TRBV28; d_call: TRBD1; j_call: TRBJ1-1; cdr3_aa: CASRWQGANTEAFF
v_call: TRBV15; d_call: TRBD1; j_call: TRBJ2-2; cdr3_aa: CATSRARTGAGELFF
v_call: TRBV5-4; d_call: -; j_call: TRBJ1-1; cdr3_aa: CASSLYLNTEAFF